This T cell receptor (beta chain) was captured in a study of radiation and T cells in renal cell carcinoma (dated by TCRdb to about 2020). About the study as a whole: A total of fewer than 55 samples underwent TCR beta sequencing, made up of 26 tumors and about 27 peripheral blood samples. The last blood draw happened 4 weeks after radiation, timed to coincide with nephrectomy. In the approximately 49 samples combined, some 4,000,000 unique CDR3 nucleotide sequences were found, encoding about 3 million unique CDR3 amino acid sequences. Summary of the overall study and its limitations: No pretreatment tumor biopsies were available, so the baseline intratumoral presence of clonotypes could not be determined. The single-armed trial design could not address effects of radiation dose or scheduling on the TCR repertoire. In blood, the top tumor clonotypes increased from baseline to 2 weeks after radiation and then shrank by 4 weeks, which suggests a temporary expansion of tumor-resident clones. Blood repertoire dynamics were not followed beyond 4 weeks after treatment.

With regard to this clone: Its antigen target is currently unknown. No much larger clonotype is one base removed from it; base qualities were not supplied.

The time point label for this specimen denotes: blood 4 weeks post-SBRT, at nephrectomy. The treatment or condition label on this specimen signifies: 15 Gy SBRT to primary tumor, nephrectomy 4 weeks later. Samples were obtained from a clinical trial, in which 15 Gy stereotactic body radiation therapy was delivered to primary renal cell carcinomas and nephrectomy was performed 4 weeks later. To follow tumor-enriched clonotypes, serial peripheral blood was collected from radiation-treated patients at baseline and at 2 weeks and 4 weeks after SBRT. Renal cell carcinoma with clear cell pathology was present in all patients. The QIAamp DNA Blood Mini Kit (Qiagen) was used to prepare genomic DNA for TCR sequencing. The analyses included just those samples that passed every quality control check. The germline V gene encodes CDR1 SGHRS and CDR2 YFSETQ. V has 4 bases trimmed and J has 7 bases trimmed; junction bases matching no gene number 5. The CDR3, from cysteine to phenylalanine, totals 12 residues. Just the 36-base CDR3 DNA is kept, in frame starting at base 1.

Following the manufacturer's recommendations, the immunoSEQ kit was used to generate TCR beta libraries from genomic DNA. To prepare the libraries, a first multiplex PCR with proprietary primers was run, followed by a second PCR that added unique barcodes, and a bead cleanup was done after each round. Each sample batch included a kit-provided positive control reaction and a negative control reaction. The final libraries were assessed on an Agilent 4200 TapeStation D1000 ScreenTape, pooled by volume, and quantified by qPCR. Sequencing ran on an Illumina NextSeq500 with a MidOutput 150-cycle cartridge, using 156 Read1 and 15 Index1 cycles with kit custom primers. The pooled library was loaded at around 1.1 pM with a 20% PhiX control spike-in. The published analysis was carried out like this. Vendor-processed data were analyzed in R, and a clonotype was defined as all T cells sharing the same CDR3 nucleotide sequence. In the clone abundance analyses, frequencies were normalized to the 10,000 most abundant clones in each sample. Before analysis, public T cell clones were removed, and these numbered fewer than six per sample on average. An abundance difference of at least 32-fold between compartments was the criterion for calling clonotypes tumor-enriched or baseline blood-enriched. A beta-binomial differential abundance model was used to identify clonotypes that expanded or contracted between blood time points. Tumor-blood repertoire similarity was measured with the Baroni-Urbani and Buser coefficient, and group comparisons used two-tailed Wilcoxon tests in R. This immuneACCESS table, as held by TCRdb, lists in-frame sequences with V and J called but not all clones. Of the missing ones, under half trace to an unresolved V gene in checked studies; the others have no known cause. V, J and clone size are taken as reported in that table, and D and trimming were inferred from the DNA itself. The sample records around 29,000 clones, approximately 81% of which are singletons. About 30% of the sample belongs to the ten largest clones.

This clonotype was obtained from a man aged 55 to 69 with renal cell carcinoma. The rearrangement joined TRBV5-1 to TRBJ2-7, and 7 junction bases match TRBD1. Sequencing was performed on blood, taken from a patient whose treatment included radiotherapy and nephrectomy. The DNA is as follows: TGCGCCAGCAGCCAACAGGACAGGGAGCAGTACTTC. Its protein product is CASSQQDREQYF.